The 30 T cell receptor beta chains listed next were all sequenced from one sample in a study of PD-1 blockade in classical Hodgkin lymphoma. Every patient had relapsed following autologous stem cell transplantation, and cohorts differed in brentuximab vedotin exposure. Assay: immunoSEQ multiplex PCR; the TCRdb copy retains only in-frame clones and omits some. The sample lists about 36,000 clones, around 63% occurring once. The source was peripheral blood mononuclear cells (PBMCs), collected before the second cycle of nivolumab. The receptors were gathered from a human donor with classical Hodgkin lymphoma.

DNA for the CDR3: TGTGCCAGCAGACTCGAAAGCCATCCCGGATCACCCCTCCACTTT. It translates to CASRLESHPGSPLHF. This rearrangement joins TRBV6-5 to TRBJ1-6; D gene unclear. This CDR3 is built from 15 residues. The germline V gene has CDR1 MNHEY and CDR2 SVGAGI. With 6 bases removed from V and 10 bases from J, the gap between germline ends came to 19 bases.

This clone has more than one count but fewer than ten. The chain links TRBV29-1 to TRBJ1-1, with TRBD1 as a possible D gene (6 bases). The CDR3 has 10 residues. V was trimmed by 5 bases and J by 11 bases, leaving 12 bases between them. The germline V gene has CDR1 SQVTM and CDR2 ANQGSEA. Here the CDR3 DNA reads TGCAGCGTTTGGACAGAGAGGGCTTTCTTT. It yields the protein CSVWTERAFF. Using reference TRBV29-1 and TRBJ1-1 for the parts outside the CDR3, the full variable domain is SAVISQKPSRDICQRGTSLTIQCQVDSQVTMMFWYRQQPGQSLTLIATANQGSEATYESGFVIDKFPISRPNLTFSTLTVSNMSPEDSSIYLCSVWTERAFFGQGTRLTVV.

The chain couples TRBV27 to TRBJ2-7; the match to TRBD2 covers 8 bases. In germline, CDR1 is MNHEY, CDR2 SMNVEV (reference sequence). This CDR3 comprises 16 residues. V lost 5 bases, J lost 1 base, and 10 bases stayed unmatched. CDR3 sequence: CASSPGGRGVSYEQYF. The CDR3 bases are TGTGCCAGCAGTCCTGGGGGGCGGGGGGTTTCCTACGAGCAGTACTTC.

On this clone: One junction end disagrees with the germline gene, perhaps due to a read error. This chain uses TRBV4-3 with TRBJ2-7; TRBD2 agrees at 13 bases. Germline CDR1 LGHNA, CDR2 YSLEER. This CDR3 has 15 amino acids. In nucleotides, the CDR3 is TGCGCCAGCAGCCAAGATATAGGGACTAGCGGGGTTCTAGACTTC. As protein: CASSQDIGTSGVLDF.

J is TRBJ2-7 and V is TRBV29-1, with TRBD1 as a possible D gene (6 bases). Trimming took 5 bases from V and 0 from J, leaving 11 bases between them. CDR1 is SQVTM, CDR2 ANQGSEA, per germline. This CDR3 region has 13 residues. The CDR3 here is CSVRDIASYEQYF. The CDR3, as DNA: TGCAGCGTTAGGGACATCGCCTCCTACGAGCAGTACTTC.

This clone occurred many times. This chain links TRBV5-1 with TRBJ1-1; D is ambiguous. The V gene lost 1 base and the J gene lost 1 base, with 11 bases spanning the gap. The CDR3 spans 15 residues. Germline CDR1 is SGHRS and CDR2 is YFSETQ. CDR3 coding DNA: TGCGCCAGCAGCTTGCTAGGCCGGGGGAACACTGAAGCTTTCTTT. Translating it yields CASSLLGRGNTEAFF.

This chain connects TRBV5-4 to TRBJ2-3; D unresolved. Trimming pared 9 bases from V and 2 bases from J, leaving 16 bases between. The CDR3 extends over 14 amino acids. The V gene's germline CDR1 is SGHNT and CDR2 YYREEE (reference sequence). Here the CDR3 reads CATTTLSYTDTQYF. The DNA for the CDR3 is TGTGCCACCACGACTCTCTCATACACAGATACGCAGTATTTT.

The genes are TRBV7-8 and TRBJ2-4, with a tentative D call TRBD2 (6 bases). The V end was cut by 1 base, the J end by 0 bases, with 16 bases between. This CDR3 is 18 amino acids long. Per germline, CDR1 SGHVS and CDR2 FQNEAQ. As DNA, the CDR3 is TGTGCCAGCAGCTTAGTCGGCGGAGGAGGGCTAGCCAAAAACATTCAGTACTTC. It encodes CASSLVGGGGLAKNIQYF. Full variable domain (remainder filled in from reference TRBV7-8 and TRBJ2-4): GAGVSQSPRYKVAKRGQDVALRCDPISGHVSLFWYQQALGQGPEFLTYFQNEAQLDKSGLPSDRFFAERPEGSVSTLKIQRTQQEDSAVYLCASSLVGGGGLAKNIQYFGAGTRLSVL.

As DNA, the CDR3 is TGTGCCAGTAGTACACAGGGGGCCCTCCGCTATGGCTACACCTTC. As protein: CASSTQGALRYGYTF. The chain uses TRBV19 and TRBJ1-2; 9 bases match TRBD1. The CDR3 extends over 15 amino acids. The germline V gene has CDR1 LNHDA and CDR2 SQIVND (reference sequence). V lost 4 bases and J lost 4; bases outside the gene matches: 7.

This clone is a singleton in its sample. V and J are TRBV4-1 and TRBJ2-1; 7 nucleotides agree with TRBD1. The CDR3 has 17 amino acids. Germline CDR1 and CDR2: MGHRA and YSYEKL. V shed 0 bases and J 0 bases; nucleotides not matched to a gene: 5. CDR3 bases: TGCGCCAGCAGCCAAGAGGGACAGCCCAGCTCCTACAATGAGCAGTTCTTC. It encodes CASSQEGQPSSYNEQFF.

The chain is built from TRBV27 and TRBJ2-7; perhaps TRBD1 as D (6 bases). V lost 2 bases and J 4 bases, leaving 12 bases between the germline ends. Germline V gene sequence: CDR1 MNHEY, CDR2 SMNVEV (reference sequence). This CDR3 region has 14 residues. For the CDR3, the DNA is TGTGCCAGCAGTTTAGGGAACAGGGATTACGAGCAGTACTTC. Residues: CASSLGNRDYEQYF.

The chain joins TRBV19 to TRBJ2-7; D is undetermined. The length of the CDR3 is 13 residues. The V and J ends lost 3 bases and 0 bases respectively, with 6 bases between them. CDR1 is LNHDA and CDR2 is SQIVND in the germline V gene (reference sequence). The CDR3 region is CASSIRVSYEQYF. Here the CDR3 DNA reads TGTGCCAGTAGTATCCGGGTCTCCTACGAGCAGTACTTC.

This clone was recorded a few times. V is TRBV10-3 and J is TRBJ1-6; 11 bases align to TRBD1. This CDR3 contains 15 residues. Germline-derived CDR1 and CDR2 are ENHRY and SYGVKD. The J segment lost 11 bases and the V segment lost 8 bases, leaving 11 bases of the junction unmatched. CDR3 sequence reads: CAISPGTGGATPLHF. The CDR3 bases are TGTGCCATCTCCCCCGGGACAGGGGGTGCGACACCCCTCCACTTT.

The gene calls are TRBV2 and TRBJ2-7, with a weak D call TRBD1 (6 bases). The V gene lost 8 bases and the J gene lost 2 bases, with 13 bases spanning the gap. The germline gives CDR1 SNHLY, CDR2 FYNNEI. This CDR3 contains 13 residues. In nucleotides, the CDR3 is TGTGCCAGCGCCAGACAGGAAGCCTACGAGCAGTACTTC. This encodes CASARQEAYEQYF.

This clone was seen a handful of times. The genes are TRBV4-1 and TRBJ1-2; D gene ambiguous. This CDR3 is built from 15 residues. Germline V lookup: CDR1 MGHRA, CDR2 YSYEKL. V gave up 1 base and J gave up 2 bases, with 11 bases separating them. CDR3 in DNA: TGCGCCAGCAGCCAAGCGTCCGCGCTAAACTATGGCTACACCTTC. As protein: CASSQASALNYGYTF.

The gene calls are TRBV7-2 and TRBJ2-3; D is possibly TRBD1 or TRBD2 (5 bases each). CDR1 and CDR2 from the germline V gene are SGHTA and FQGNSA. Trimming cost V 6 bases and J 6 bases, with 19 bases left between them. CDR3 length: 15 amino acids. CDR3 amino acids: CASSRGTPGVDTQYF. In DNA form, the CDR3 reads TGTGCCAGCAGTAGAGGGACCCCCGGGGTGGATACGCAGTATTTT.

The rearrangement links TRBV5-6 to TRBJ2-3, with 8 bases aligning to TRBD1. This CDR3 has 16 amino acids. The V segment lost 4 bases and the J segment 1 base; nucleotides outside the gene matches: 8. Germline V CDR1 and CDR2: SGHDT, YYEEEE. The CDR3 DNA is TGTGCCAGCAGCGCACTACAGACAGGGGGCACAGATACGCAGTATTTT. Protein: CASSALQTGGTDTQYF.

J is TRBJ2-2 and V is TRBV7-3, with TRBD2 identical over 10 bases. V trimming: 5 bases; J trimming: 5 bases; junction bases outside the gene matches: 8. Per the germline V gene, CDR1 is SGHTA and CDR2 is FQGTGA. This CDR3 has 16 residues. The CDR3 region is CASSPASGGATGELFF. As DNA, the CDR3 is TGTGCCAGCAGCCCGGCTAGCGGGGGAGCAACCGGGGAGCTGTTTTTT.

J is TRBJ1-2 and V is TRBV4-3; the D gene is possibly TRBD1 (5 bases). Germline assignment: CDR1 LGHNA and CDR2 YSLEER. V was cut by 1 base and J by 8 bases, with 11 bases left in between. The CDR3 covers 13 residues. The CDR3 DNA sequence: TGCGCCAGCAGCCAAGTCCAGGGTTTAGGCTACACCTTC. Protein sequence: CASSQVQGLGYTF.

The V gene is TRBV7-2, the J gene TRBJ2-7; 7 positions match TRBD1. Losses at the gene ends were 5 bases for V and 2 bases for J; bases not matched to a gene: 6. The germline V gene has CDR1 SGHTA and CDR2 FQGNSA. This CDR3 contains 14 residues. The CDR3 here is CASSRGQSPYEQYF. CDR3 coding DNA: TGTGCCAGCAGCAGGGGACAGAGCCCCTACGAGCAGTACTTC.

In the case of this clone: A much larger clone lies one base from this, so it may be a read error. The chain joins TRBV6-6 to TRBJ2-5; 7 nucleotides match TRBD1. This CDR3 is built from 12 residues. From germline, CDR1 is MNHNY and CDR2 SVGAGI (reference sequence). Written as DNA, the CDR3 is TGTGTCACTATAACAGGGGCGGAGACCCAGTACTTC. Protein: CVTITGAETQYF.

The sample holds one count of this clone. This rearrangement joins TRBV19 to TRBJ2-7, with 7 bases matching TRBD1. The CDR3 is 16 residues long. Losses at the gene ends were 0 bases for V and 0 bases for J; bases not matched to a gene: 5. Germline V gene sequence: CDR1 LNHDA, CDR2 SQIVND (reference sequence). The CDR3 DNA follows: TGTGCCAGTAGTATAGAAACCGGGACAGTCTCCTACGAGCAGTACTTC. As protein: CASSIETGTVSYEQYF.

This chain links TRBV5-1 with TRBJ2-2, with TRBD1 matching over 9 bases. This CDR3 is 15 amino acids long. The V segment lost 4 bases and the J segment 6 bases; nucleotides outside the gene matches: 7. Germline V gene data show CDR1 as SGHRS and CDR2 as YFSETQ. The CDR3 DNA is TGCGCCAGCAGCCGGGACAGGGAAGATTCCGGGGAGCTGTTTTTT. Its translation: CASSRDREDSGELFF.

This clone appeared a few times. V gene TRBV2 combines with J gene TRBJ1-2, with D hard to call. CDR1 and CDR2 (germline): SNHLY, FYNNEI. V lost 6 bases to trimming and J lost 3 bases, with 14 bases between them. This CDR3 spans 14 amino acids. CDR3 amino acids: CASREQSSDYGYTF. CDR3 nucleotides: TGTGCCAGCAGAGAACAGTCGTCGGACTATGGCTACACCTTC.

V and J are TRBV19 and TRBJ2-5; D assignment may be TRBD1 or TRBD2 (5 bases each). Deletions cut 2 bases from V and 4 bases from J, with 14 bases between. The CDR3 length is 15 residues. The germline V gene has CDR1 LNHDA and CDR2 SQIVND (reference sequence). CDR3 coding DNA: TGTGCCAGTAGTATAACCGGGGCCCGCGGAGAGACCCAGTACTTC. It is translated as CASSITGARGETQYF.

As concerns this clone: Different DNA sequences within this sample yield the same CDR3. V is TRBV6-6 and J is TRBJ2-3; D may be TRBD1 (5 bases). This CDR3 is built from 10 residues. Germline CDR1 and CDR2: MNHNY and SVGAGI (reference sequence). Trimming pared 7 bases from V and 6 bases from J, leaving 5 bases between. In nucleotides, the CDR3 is TGTGCCAGCAAGGGGGATACGCAGTATTTT. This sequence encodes CASKGDTQYF.

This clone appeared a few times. The DNA of the CDR3 is TGTGCCATCGCCCCGACAGGGCAAGAGACCCAGTACTTC. As protein: CAIAPTGQETQYF. V gene TRBV10-3 combines with J gene TRBJ2-5; the match to TRBD1 covers 7 bases. With 8 bases clipped from V and 2 bases from J, the junction kept 5 bases outside the gene matches. This CDR3 has 13 residues. The germline V gene has CDR1 ENHRY and CDR2 SYGVKD.

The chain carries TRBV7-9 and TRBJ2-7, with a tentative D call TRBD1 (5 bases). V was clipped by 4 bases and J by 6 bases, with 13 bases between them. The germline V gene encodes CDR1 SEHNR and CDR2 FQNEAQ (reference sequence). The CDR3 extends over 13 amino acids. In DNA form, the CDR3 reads TGTGCCAGCAGCTCCCAGGGTGGCGTCGAGCAGTACTTC. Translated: CASSSQGGVEQYF.

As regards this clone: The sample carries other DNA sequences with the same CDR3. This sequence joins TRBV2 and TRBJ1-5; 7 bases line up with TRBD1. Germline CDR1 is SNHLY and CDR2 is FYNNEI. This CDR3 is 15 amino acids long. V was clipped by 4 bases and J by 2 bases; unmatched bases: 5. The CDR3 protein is CASSGQGLGNQPQHF. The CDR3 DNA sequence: TGTGCCAGCAGTGGACAGGGACTGGGCAATCAGCCCCAGCATTTT. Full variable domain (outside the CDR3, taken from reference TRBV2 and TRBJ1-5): EPEVTQTPSHQVTQMGQEVILRCVPISNHLYFYWYRQILGQKVEFLVSFYNNEISEKSEIFDDQFSVERPDGSNFTLKIRSTKLEDSAMYFCASSGQGLGNQPQHFGDGTRLSIL.

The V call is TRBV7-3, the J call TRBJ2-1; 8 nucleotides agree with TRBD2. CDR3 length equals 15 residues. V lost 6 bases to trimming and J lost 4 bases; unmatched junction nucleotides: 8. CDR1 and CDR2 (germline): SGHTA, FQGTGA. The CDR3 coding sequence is TGTGCCAGCAGTTTGGATAGCGGGACTTACAATGAGCAGTTCTTC. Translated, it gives CASSLDSGTYNEQFF. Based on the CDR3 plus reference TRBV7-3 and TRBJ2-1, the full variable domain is GAGVSQTPSNKVTEKGKYVELRCDPISGHTALYWYRQSLGQGPEFLIYFQGTGAADDSGLPNDRFFAVRPEGSVSTLKIQRTERGDSAVYLCASSLDSGTYNEQFFGPGTRLTVL.